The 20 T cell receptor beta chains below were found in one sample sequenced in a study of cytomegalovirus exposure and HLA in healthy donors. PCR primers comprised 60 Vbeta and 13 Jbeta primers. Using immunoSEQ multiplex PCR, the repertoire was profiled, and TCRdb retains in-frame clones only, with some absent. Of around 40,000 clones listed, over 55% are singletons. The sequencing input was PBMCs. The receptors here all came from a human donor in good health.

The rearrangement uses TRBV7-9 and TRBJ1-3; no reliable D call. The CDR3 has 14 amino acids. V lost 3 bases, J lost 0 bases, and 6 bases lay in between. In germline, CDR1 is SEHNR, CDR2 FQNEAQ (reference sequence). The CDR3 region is CASSFSVSGNTIYF. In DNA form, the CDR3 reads TGTGCCAGCAGCTTCAGCGTCTCTGGAAACACCATATATTTT. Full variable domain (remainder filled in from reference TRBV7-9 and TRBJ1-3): DTGVSQNPRHKITKRGQNVTFRCDPISEHNRLYWYRQTLGQGPEFLTYFQNEAQLEKSRLLSDRFSAERPKGSFSTLEIQRTEQGDSAMYLCASSFSVSGNTIYFGEGSWLTVV.

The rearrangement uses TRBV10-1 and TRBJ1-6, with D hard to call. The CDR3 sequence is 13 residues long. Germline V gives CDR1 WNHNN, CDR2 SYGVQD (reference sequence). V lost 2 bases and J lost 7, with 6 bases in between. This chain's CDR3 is CASSEKRNSPLHF. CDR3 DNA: TGCGCCAGCAGTGAGAAGAGGAATTCACCCCTCCACTTT.

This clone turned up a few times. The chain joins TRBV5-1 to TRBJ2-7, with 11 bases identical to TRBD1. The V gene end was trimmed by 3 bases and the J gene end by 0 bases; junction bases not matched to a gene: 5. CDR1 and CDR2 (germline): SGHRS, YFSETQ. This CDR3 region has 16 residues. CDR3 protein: CASSSDRGPSSYEQYF. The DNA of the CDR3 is TGCGCCAGCAGCTCGGACAGGGGGCCGAGCTCCTACGAGCAGTACTTC.

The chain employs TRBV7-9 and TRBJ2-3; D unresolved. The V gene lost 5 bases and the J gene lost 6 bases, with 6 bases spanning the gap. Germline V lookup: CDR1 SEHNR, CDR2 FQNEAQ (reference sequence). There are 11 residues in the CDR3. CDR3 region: CASSQADTQYF. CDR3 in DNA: TGTGCCAGCAGCCAGGCTGATACGCAGTATTTT.

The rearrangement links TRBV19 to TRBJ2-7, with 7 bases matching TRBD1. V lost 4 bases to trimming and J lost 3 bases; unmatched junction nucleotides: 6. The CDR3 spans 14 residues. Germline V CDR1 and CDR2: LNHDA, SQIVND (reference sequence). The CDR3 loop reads CASSRRQGIYEQYF. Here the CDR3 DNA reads TGTGCCAGTAGTAGGCGACAGGGAATCTACGAGCAGTACTTC.

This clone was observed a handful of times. CDR3 nucleotides: TGTGCCAGCAGCAGGGGTGTGAACACTGAAGCTTTCTTT. Translation: CASSRGVNTEAFF. The V and J genes are TRBV2 and TRBJ1-1; possibly TRBD1 for D (6 bases). Per the germline V gene, CDR1 is SNHLY and CDR2 is FYNNEI. The V gene lost 6 bases and the J gene lost 0 bases, with 8 bases spanning the gap. The CDR3 totals 13 residues.

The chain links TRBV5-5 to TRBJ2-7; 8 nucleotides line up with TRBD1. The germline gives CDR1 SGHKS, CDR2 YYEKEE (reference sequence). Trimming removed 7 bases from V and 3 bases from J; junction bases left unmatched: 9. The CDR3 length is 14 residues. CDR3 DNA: TGTGCCAGCGCGAGAGGACAGGGCCGCTACGAGCAGTACTTC. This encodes CASARGQGRYEQYF.

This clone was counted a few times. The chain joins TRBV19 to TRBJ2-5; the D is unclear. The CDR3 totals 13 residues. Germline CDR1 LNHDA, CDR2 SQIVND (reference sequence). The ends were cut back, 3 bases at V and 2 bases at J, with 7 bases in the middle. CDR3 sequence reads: CASSISVQETQYF. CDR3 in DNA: TGTGCCAGTAGTATCAGCGTACAAGAGACCCAGTACTTC.

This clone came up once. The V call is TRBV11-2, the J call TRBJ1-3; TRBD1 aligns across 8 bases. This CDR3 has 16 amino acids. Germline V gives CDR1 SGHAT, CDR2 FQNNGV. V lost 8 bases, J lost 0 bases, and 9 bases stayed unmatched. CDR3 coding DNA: TGTGCCAGCGGCCTCCGACAGGGGTTCTCTGGAAACACCATATATTTT. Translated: CASGLRQGFSGNTIYF.

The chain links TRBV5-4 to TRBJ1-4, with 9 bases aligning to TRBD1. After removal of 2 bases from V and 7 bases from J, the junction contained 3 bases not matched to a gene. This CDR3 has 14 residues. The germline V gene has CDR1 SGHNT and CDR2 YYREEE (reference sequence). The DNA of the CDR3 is TGTGCCAGCAGCTTTGGGACAGGGACTGAAAAACTGTTTTTT. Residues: CASSFGTGTEKLFF.

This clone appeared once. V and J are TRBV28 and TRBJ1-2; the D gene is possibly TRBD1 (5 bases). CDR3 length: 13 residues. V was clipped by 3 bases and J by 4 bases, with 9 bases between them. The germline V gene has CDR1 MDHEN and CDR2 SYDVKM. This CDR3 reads CASSFQGGYGYTF. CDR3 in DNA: TGTGCCAGCAGTTTCCAGGGAGGCTATGGCTACACCTTC.

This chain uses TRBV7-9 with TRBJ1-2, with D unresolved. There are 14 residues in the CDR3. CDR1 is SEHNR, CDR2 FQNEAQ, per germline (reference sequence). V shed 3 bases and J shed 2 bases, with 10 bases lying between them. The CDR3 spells CASSFGLRNYGYTF. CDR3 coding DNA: TGTGCCAGCAGCTTCGGACTGAGAAACTATGGCTACACCTTC.

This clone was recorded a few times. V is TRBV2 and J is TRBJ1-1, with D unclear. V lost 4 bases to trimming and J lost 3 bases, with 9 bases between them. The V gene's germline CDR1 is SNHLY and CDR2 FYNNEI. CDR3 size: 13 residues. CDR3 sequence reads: CASSVSGYTEAFF. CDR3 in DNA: TGTGCCAGCAGTGTTTCGGGGTACACTGAAGCTTTCTTT.

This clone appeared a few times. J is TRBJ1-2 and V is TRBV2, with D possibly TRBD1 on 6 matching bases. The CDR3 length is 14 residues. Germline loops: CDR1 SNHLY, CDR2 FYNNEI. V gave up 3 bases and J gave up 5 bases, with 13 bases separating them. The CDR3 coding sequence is TGTGCCAGCAGTGAGGACAGAGAGTTTTATGGCTACACCTTC. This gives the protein CASSEDREFYGYTF.

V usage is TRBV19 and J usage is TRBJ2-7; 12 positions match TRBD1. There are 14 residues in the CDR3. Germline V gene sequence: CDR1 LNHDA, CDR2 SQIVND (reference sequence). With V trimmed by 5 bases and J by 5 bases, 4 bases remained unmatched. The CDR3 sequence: CASSGDRGLNEQYF. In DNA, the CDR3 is TGTGCCAGTAGTGGGGACAGGGGGCTCAACGAGCAGTACTTC.

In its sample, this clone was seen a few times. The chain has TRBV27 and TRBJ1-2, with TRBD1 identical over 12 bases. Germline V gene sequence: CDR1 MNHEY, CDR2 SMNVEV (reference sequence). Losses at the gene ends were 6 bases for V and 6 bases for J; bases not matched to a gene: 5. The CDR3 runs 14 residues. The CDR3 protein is CASRRDRGPDGYTF. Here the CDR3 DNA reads TGTGCCAGCAGGAGGGACAGGGGGCCCGATGGCTACACCTTC.

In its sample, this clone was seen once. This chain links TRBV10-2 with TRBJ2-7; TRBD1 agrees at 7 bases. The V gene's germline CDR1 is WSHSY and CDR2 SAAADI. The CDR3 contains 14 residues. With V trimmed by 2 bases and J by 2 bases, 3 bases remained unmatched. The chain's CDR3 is CASSEGQAPYEQYF. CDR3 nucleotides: TGCGCCAGCAGTGAGGGACAGGCCCCCTACGAGCAGTACTTC.

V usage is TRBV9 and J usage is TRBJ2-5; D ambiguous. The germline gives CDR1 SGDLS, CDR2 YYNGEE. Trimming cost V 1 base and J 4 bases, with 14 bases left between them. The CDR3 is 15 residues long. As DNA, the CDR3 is TGTGCCAGCAGCGTATTAGGCGGCGTCCGAGAGACCCAGTACTTC. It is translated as CASSVLGGVRETQYF.

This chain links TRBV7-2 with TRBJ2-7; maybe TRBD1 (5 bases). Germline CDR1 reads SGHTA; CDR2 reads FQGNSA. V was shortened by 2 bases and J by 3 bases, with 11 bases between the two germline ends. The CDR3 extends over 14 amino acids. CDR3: CASSLRGAIYEQYF. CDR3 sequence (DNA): TGTGCCAGCAGCTTAAGGGGCGCGATCTACGAGCAGTACTTC.

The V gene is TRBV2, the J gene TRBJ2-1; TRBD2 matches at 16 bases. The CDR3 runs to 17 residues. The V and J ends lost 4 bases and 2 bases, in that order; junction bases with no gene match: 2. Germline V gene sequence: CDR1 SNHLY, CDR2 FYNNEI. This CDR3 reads CASSGGTSGGAYNEQFF. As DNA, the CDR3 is TGTGCCAGCAGTGGGGGGACTAGCGGGGGGGCCTACAATGAGCAGTTCTTC.